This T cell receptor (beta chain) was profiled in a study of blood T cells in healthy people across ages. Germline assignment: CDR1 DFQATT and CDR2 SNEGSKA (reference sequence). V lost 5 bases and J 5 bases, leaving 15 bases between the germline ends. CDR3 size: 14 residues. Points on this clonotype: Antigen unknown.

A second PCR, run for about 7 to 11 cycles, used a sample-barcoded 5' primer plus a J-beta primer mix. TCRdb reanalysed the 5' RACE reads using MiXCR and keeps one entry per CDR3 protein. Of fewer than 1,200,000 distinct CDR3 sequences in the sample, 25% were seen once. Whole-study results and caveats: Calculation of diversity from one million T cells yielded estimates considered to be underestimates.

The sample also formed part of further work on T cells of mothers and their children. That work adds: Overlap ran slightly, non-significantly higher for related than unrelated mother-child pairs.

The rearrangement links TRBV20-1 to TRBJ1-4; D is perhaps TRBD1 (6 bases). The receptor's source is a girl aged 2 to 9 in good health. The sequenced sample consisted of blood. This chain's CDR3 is CSAPLQGKNEKLFF. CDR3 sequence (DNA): TGCAGTGCTCCTTTACAGGGCAAGAATGAAAAACTGTTTTTT.